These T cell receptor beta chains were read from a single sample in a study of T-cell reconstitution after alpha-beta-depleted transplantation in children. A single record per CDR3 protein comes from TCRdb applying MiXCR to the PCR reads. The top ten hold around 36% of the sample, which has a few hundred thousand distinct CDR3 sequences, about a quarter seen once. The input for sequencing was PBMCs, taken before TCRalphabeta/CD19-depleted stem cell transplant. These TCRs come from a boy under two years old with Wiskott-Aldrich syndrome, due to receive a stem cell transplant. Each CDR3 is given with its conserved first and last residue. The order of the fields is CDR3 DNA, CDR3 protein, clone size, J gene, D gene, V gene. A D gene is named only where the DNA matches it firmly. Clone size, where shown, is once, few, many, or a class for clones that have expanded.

DNA: TGTGCCAGCAGCTTAGCGCAGGGATACACTGAAGCTTTCTTT
CDR3: CASSLAQGYTEAFF
size: few
J: TRBJ1-1
D: .
V: TRBV7-6

DNA: TGCAGTGCATCTTGGGGTCTGGGGACCTACGGATCCGAGCAGTACTTC
CDR3: CSASWGLGTYGSEQYF
size: few
J: TRBJ2-7
D: .
V: TRBV20-1

DNA: TGCAGCGTGAAGGGCGCTAGCACAGATACGCAGTATTTT
CDR3: CSVKGASTDTQYF
size: few
J: TRBJ2-3
D: .
V: TRBV29-1

DNA: TGTGCCAGCAGCCAAGGGGCTAGCGCTCACCAAGAGACCCAGTACTTC
CDR3: CASSQGASAHQETQYF
size: few
J: TRBJ2-5
D: .
V: TRBV3-1

DNA: TGCGCCAGCAGCCCGACAGGGATGGAGACCCAGTACTTC
CDR3: CASSPTGMETQYF
size: .
J: TRBJ2-5
D: TRBD1
V: TRBV5-1

DNA: TGCAGTGCTAGCTCAGGGGTGGCTTCCTATGGCTACACCTTC
CDR3: CSASSGVASYGYTF
size: .
J: TRBJ1-2
D: .
V: TRBV20-1

DNA: TGTGCCACTCACTTTACACCGAGCACAGATACGCAGTATTTT
CDR3: CATHFTPSTDTQYF
size: few
J: TRBJ2-3
D: .
V: TRBV2

DNA: TGCAGCGTTGGTCTAGCACGCGCCTACGAGCAGTACTTC
CDR3: CSVGLARAYEQYF
size: .
J: TRBJ2-7
D: .
V: TRBV29-1

DNA: TGTGCCAGCAGTGAATGGTCCGGACAGGGGCTGGCAGATACGCAGTATTTT
CDR3: CASSEWSGQGLADTQYF
size: few
J: TRBJ2-3
D: TRBD1
V: TRBV25-1

DNA: TGTGCCAGCAGCCAAGGTTTTGAGCAGTTCTTC
CDR3: CASSQGFEQFF
size: .
J: TRBJ2-1
D: .
V: TRBV7-9